These 28 T cell receptor beta chains originate from one sample sequenced in a study of STAT3 mutations in large granular lymphocyte leukemia. General study points: In T-cell large granular lymphocyte leukemia, about half of patients showed multiple immunodominant subclonotypes.

Antigen specificity for these receptors is unknown. Repertoires were generated with immunoSEQ multiplex PCR, while TCRdb's copy carries only in-frame clones and drops some. The data show roughly 46,000 clones, around 80% seen once. The sequenced material came from PBMCs. The receptors were gathered from a human donor with T large granular lymphocyte leukemia. Some clones in this sample may be carry-over from other donors' samples.

The chain couples TRBV25-1 to TRBJ2-1; no definite D call. The CDR3 consists of 13 residues. Germline lookup yields CDR1 MGHDK and CDR2 SYGVNS. V dropped 4 bases and J dropped 1 base, with 5 bases sitting between them. This CDR3 reads CASSGYSYNEQFF. For the CDR3, the DNA is TGTGCCAGCAGTGGGTATTCCTACAATGAGCAGTTCTTC.

The chain has TRBV13 and TRBJ2-2; no firm D call. V lost 4 bases and J lost 5, with 8 bases in between. The CDR3 loop spans 13 amino acids. CDR1 PRHDT and CDR2 FYEKMQ come from the germline V gene (reference sequence). In DNA, the CDR3 is TGTGCCAGCAGCTCGGACCGGACCGGGGAGCTGTTTTTT. It yields the protein CASSSDRTGELFF.

V and J are TRBV7-9 and TRBJ1-1, with D maybe TRBD1 (5 bases). This CDR3 has 15 residues. Germline CDR1 and CDR2: SEHNR and FQNEAQ (reference sequence). Trimming stripped 1 base from V and 0 bases from J, with 9 bases between. CDR3 protein: CASSLGSGLNTEAFF. For the CDR3, the DNA is TGTGCCAGCAGCTTAGGCTCAGGGTTGAACACTGAAGCTTTCTTT.

V usage is TRBV21-1 and J usage is TRBJ1-1. TRBV21-1 is a documented pseudogene. This CDR3 region has 15 residues. CDR3 sequence (DNA): TGTGCCAGCAGCAAAGACCGGGATTCGAACACTGAAGCTTTCTTT. Its protein is CASSKDRDSNTEAFF.

V is TRBV11-2 and J is TRBJ1-2, with 9 bases that match TRBD1. In germline, CDR1 is SGHAT, CDR2 FQNNGV. The CDR3 spans 15 residues. The V segment lost 1 base and the J segment 4 bases; nucleotides outside the gene matches: 4. The CDR3 DNA reads as TGTGCCAGCAGCTTAGTGGGGACAGGGATCTATGGCTACACCTTC. It translates to CASSLVGTGIYGYTF.

This rearrangement joins TRBV1 to TRBJ2-5; the DNA was not used to check the table's D call, TRBD2. TRBV1 is a documented pseudogene. The CDR3 consists of 14 residues. CDR3 coding DNA: TGCACCAGCAGCCAAGATACTTTCGTGGAGACCCAGTACTTC. It codes for CTSSQDTFVETQYF.

CDR3 nucleotides: TGCGCCAGCAGCCAAGTGCAGGGGACCCAGTACTTC. This translates into CASSQVQGTQYF. The genes are TRBV4-1 and TRBJ2-5; perhaps TRBD1 as D (5 bases). The CDR3 spans 12 residues. V was cut by 1 base and J by 7 bases, with 7 bases left in between. Germline V gives CDR1 MGHRA, CDR2 YSYEKL.

This clone was seen once. The chain is built from TRBV5-8 and TRBJ2-7, with D unclear. This CDR3 has 15 residues. CDR1 SGHTS and CDR2 YDEGEE come from the germline V gene. Trimming removed 3 bases from V and 6 bases from J, with 19 bases in between. The CDR3 bases are TGTGCCAGCAGCTCGCCGAGGACCTTCTCGGGCGAGCAGTACGTC. This sequence encodes CASSSPRTFSGEQYV.

V is TRBV6-4 and J is TRBJ2-2; TRBD1 matches at 7 bases. Trimming at V came to 7 bases and at J to 5 bases, leaving 4 bases not matched to a gene. The CDR3 is 13 amino acids. Germline CDR1 and CDR2: MRHNA and SNTAGT. The DNA of the CDR3 is TGTGCCAGCACCGAGACAGGGACCGGGGAGCTGTTTTTT. Its translation: CASTETGTGELFF.

This chain uses TRBV19 with TRBJ1-3, with a weak D call TRBD1 (5 bases). The V gene lost 5 bases and the J gene lost 1 base, with 12 bases spanning the gap. The germline CDR1 and CDR2 sequences are LNHDA and SQIVND (reference sequence). The CDR3 consists of 15 residues. The CDR3 nucleotides are TGTGCCAGTAGTCCTCGGACAAAATCTGGAAACACCATATATTTT. Its protein is CASSPRTKSGNTIYF.

V and J are TRBV10-3 and TRBJ2-7; no clear D. Germline CDR1 reads ENHRY; CDR2 reads SYGVKD. CDR3 length: 12 residues. Trimming removed 7 bases at V and 5 bases at J, with 12 bases between. CDR3 nucleotide sequence: TGTGCCATCACCTCAGGTAGAAACGAGCAGTACTTC. This codes for CAITSGRNEQYF.

The chain recombines TRBV28 with TRBJ1-2; the D is unclear. Trimming removed 7 bases at V and 4 bases at J, with 13 bases between. From germline, CDR1 is MDHEN and CDR2 SYDVKM. The length of the CDR3 is 13 residues. In DNA, the CDR3 is TGTGCCAGCAACCCCCCGGAAGCCTATGGCTACACCTTC. Translation: CASNPPEAYGYTF.

V gene TRBV28 combines with J gene TRBJ2-3; 8 bases are shared with TRBD1. In germline, CDR1 is MDHEN, CDR2 SYDVKM. After removal of 1 base from V and 6 bases from J, the junction contained 15 bases not matched to a gene. CDR3 size: 18 residues. CDR3: CASSLLLTGARWSDTQYF. The DNA for the CDR3 is TGTGCCAGCAGTTTATTATTGACAGGGGCCAGATGGTCGGATACGCAGTATTTT.

This clone is a singleton in its sample. The chain has TRBV7-9 and TRBJ1-2; possibly TRBD1 for D (6 bases). The CDR3 has 13 amino acids. The germline V gene has CDR1 SEHNR and CDR2 FQNEAQ (reference sequence). V was shortened by 7 bases and J by 8 bases, with 17 bases between the two germline ends. CDR3 in amino acids: CASTRGAYWGYTF. The CDR3 DNA reads as TGTGCCAGCACGAGGGGGGCCTATTGGGGCTACACCTTC.

The V call is TRBV28, the J call TRBJ1-6, with 9 positions matching TRBD1. With 4 bases clipped from V and 6 bases from J, the junction kept 10 bases outside the gene matches. The CDR3 runs to 17 residues. The germline gives CDR1 MDHEN, CDR2 SYDVKM. This CDR3 is CASSSPSGTGPNSPLHF. As DNA, the CDR3 is TGTGCCAGCAGTTCACCATCGGGGACAGGGCCTAATTCACCCCTCCACTTT.

This chain joins TRBV27 and TRBJ1-5, with D unresolved. CDR1 and CDR2 (germline): MNHEY, SMNVEV (reference sequence). V shed 8 bases and J shed 0 bases, with 8 bases lying between them. CDR3 length: 13 amino acids. CDR3 region: CASSAGSNQPQHF. For the CDR3, the DNA is TGTGCCAGCTCGGCTGGTAGCAATCAGCCCCAGCATTTT.

The CDR3 sequence is CASSLGFRGADYGYTF. CDR3 in DNA: TGTGCCAGCAGCTTAGGATTCAGAGGAGCGGACTATGGCTACACCTTC. The V call is TRBV7-2, the J call TRBJ1-2; D gene unclear. The CDR3 has 16 amino acids. Germline values: CDR1 SGHTA, CDR2 FQGNSA. V shed 1 base and J shed 3 bases, with 15 bases lying between them.

In its sample, this clone was seen a few times. This chain uses TRBV19 with TRBJ1-5, with 7 bases lining up with TRBD1. The length of the CDR3 is 14 residues. Germline lookup yields CDR1 LNHDA and CDR2 SQIVND (reference sequence). V was clipped by 7 bases and J by 3 bases; unmatched bases: 6. The CDR3 region has the DNA TGTGCCAGTATCCCGACAGGGTTCAATCAGCCCCAGCATTTT. This gives the protein CASIPTGFNQPQHF.

The count of this clone is one. The chain uses TRBV7-9 and TRBJ2-5, with TRBD1 matching 8 bases. The CDR3 runs to 13 residues. Germline CDR1 is SEHNR and CDR2 is FQNEAQ (reference sequence). V was clipped by 5 bases and J by 4 bases; unmatched bases: 3. The chain's CDR3 is CASSTDRGETQYF. CDR3 nucleotides: TGTGCCAGCAGCACTGACAGGGGAGAGACCCAGTACTTC.

The chain combines TRBV18 with TRBJ1-6; D is uncertain. This CDR3 has 13 amino acids. Germline-derived CDR1 and CDR2 are KGHSH and LQKENI. The V end lost 3 bases, the J end lost 7 bases, and 7 bases lay between the germline ends. The DNA of the CDR3 is TGTGCCAGCTCACCGACGGTAAATTCACCCCTCCACTTT. This translates into CASSPTVNSPLHF.

V and J are TRBV18 and TRBJ2-6; 7 nucleotides align to TRBD1. CDR1 is KGHSH, CDR2 LQKENI, per germline. This CDR3 contains 18 residues. The V gene end was trimmed by 5 bases and the J gene end by 0 bases; junction bases not matched to a gene: 10. CDR3 nucleotide sequence: TGTGCCAGCTCAACAATACAGGGGAAGAGCTCTGGGGCCAACGTCCTGACTTTC. Its translation is CASSTIQGKSSGANVLTF.

V is TRBV5-1 and J is TRBJ2-5, with D possibly being TRBD2 (6 bases). CDR3 length: 14 amino acids. Trimming pared 0 bases from V and 5 bases from J, leaving 11 bases between. Germline CDR1 and CDR2: SGHRS and YFSETQ. CDR3 DNA sequence: TGCGCCAGCAGCTTGGAGTGGGGGGACGAGACCCAGTACTTC. Translated, it gives CASSLEWGDETQYF. The complete variable domain, with remaining parts taken from reference TRBV5-1 and TRBJ2-5, reads KAGVTQTPRYLIKTRGQQVTLSCSPISGHRSVSWYQQTPGQGLQFLFEYFSETQRNKGNFPGRFSGRQFSNSRSEMNVSTLELGDSALYLCASSLEWGDETQYFGPGTRLLVL.

The CDR3 loop is CASSVGGPDEQYF. For the CDR3, the DNA is TGTGCCAGCAGCGTAGGAGGGCCGGACGAGCAGTACTTC. The chain employs TRBV9 and TRBJ2-7; D is possibly TRBD2 (5 bases). Germline assignment: CDR1 SGDLS and CDR2 YYNGEE. V was trimmed by 0 bases and J by 5 bases, leaving 9 bases between them. This CDR3 has 13 amino acids.

This clone was counted a few times. This chain joins TRBV28 and TRBJ2-3; D is unresolved. V lost 5 bases and J 5 bases, leaving 11 bases between the germline ends. Germline CDR1 is MDHEN and CDR2 is SYDVKM. The CDR3 totals 13 residues. The chain's CDR3 is CASSPARLDTQYF. The CDR3 bases are TGTGCCAGCAGTCCGGCACGATTAGATACGCAGTATTTT.

This sequence joins TRBV27 and TRBJ1-4, with 7 bases identical to TRBD1. Germline V gives CDR1 MNHEY, CDR2 SMNVEV (reference sequence). J lost 5 bases, V lost 3 bases, and 6 bases had no gene match. CDR3 length: 15 residues. CDR3 nucleotides: TGTGCCAGCAGTTTGGCCGGGACAGAGAATGAAAAACTGTTTTTT. It translates to CASSLAGTENEKLFF.

The chain joins TRBV5-1 to TRBJ2-4, with D possibly matching TRBD1 (6 bases). CDR1 SGHRS and CDR2 YFSETQ come from the germline V gene. This CDR3 region has 14 residues. Trimming shortened V by 2 bases and J by 5 bases, and 11 bases separated the two germline ends. The CDR3 coding sequence is TGCGCCAGCAGCTTCCAGGGGATTCAAAACATTCAGTACTTC. Protein product: CASSFQGIQNIQYF.

The CDR3 loop is CASSELARTDTQYF. In DNA form, the CDR3 reads TGCGCCAGCAGCGAGCTAGCCCGCACAGATACGCAGTATTTT. The chain links TRBV5-1 to TRBJ2-3, with D maybe TRBD2 (5 bases). The germline CDR1 and CDR2 sequences are SGHRS and YFSETQ. Deletions cut 4 bases from V and 1 base from J, with 10 bases between. The CDR3 is 14 amino acids.

The chain has TRBV7-2 and TRBJ2-7, with D perhaps matching TRBD1 (6 bases). The germline V gene encodes CDR1 SGHTA and CDR2 FQGNSA. V was clipped by 4 bases and J by 4 bases, with 11 bases between them. The CDR3 is 13 amino acids. The CDR3, as DNA: TGTGCCAGCAGCTACCGACAGGTTTACGAGCAGTACTTC. Translation gives CASSYRQVYEQYF.